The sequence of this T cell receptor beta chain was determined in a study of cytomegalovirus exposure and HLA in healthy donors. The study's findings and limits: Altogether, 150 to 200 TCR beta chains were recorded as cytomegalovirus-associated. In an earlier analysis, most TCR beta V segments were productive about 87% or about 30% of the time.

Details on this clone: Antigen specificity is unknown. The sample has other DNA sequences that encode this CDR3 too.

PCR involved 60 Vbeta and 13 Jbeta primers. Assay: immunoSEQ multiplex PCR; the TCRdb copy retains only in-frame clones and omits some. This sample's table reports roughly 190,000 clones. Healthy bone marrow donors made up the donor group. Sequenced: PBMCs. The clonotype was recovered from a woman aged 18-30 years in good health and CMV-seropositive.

The CDR3 nucleotides are TGTGCCAGCAGCTTATCACTAGGAGAGACCCAGTACTTC. Translated: CASSLSLGETQYF. The V and J genes are TRBV7-2 and TRBJ2-5, with a weak D call TRBD2 (5 bases). The CDR3 totals 13 residues. Germline assignment: CDR1 SGHTA and CDR2 FQGNSA. V gave up 2 bases and J gave up 4 bases, with 8 bases separating them.